The T cell receptor (beta chain) under discussion was sequenced for a study of response to subunit inactivated influenza vaccine. Study-level points and caveats: Researchers suggested that each seasonal influenza vaccination recruits few new T cells.

Germline lookup yields CDR1 DFQATT and CDR2 SNEGSKA (reference sequence). V lost 7 bases to trimming and J lost 1 base, with 25 bases between them. This CDR3 region has 17 residues. TCRdb redid the calling of the RT-PCR reads with MiXCR, one entry per CDR3 protein. Altogether about 480,000 distinct CDR3 sequences are present, about 25% being singletons, with the ten largest covering 1.5% to 2%. This clonotype was found many times. Its specificity is not known. Sample: CD4+ T cells sorted from PBMCs, taken around 5 days after vaccination. The J gene is TRBJ1-2, the V gene TRBV20-1; D gene unclear. The receptor's source is a man aged 45-65 years who received an inactivated influenza vaccine. The CDR3 DNA is TGCAGTGGCCCCTGGTCCAACACACGAACCGATAACTATGGCTACACCTTC. It translates to CSGPWSNTRTDNYGYTF.